This TCR beta chain was retrieved from a study of human T cells and chemical hapten exposure. In TCRdb, the RACE reads were re-called with MiXCR into one record per CDR3 protein. The sample records nearly 350,000 distinct CDR3 sequences, about 7% being singletons. Whole-study findings and limits: Donors in the study had alopecia, meaning their immune response may differ from healthy people's. Expanded TCRs produced significantly more large CDR3 similarity clusters than controls did.

This clonotype was seen only a few times. Its antigen is undetermined. Time point defined: patch test 1, 2 weeks after DPC sensitization. Treatment noted: therapeutic diphenylcyclopropenone sensitization with weekly scalp DPC. The V end lost 0 bases, the J end lost 1 base, and 7 bases lay between the germline ends. CDR1 is SGDLS and CDR2 is YYNGEE in the germline V gene. The CDR3 contains 14 residues. The genes are TRBV9 and TRBJ2-5, with D unclear. The receptor was isolated from a woman under 30 with alopecia areata. Some clones in this sample may be carry-over from other donors' samples. Sequenced here: whole blood, sampled in connection with sensitization to the hapten diphenylcyclopropenone (DPC). CDR3 DNA: TGTGCCAGCAGCGTAGGTCTGATCCAAGAGACCCAGTACTTC. Translated: CASSVGLIQETQYF. The full variable domain, with the rest looked up from reference TRBV9 and TRBJ2-5, is DSGVTQTPKHLITATGQRVTLRCSPRSGDLSVYWYQQSLDQGLQFLIQYYNGEERAKGNILERFSAQQFPDLHSELNLSSLELGDSALYFCASSVGLIQETQYFGPGTRLLVL.